A single T cell receptor beta chain is shown here with its context. Its antigen is still unknown. Treatment defined: around 19 received Ad26.COV2.S at low or high dose, single or two shots; 5 received placebo; per-sample allocation not given. Samples analyzed were those drawn on day 63 after the first vaccine or placebo injection. An adult donor aged 18-55 years was enrolled in Boston. The data were produced by immunoSEQ multiplex PCR, yet TCRdb's version contains in-frame clones alone and is incomplete. In the table there are 350,000 to 400,000 clones, about nine tenths of which are singletons. The data derive from a study of Ad26.COV2.S vaccination and SARS-CoV-2 variants. Overall study context: Doses of Ad26.COV2.S were injected into muscle once or twice, 56 days apart.

Germline CDR1 reads LGHNA; CDR2 reads YNFKEQ. The CDR3 is 15 amino acids. V was shortened by 0 bases and J by 3 bases, with 10 bases between the two germline ends. General study points: Substantial breadth was reported for post-vaccination spike-specific CD8+ and CD4+ T cells. Vaccine and placebo groups showed comparable non-spike TCR breadth.

This chain links TRBV4-2 with TRBJ2-3, with unresolved D. The TCR was taken from a person aged 18 to 59 who received the Ad26.COV2.S COVID-19 vaccine or a placebo. This specimen was peripheral blood, taken in a trial of Ad26.COV2.S vaccine versus placebo. The CDR3 nucleotides are TGTGCCAGCAGCCAAGAGACGTTACGGACAGATACGCAGTATTTT. Amino acid sequence: CASSQETLRTDTQYF.